This TCR beta chain derives from a study of OX40 agonist ivuxolimab in advanced cancers. Sequencing was performed with immunoSEQ multiplex PCR; in TCRdb, only in-frame clones are kept and a portion is missing. The sample has about 90,000 clones, around 89% seen once. CDR1 and CDR2 from the germline V gene are SGHTA and FQGNSA. The CDR3 is made up of 18 amino acids. V lost 3 bases and J lost 1; bases outside the gene matches: 11. Study observations and caveats: Relative to CD4+ cells, CD8+ T cells on average had more expanded clones.

Prior autoimmune disease or systemic immunosuppression barred patients. Note on this clone: The antigen remains undetermined.

The rearrangement joins TRBV7-2 to TRBJ1-2, with 10 bases that match TRBD1. The TCR comes from an adult with an advanced solid tumor such as melanoma, head and neck, liver or kidney cancer. The input for sequencing was CD4+ or CD8+ T cells sorted from blood, taken in a trial of the OX40 agonist ivuxolimab. CDR3 protein: CASSFPFWGTGVNYGYTF. The CDR3 nucleotides are TGTGCCAGCAGCTTCCCTTTTTGGGGGACAGGGGTTAACTATGGCTACACCTTC.